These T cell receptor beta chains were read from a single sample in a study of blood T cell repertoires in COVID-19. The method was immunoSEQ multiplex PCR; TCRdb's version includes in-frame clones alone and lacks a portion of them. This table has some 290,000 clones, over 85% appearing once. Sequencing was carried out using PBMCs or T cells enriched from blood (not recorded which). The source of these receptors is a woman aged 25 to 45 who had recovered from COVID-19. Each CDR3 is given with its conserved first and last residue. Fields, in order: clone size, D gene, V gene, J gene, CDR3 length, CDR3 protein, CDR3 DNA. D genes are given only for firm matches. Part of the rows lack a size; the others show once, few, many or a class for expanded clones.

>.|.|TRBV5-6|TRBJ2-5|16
CASSQGPGTDQETQYF
TGTGCCAGCAGCCAGGGGCCCGGGACGGACCAAGAGACCCAGTACTTC
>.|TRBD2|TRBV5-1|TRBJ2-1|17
CASSLGTSGSNYNEQFF
TGCGCCAGCAGCTTGGGGACTAGCGGGAGTAACTACAATGAGCAGTTCTTC
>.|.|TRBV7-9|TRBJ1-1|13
CASSQGLLTEAFF
TGTGCCAGCAGCCAGGGATTGTTGACTGAAGCTTTCTTT
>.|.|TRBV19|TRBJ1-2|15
CASSRVRGAGWGYTF
TGTGCCAGTAGTCGGGTTCGGGGGGCCGGTTGGGGCTACACCTTC
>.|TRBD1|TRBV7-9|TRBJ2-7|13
CATMDRASPEQYF
TGTGCCACTATGGACAGGGCATCTCCGGAGCAGTACTTC
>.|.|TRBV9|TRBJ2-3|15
CASRVGVESTDTQYF
TGTGCCAGCAGGGTGGGCGTAGAGAGCACAGATACGCAGTATTTT
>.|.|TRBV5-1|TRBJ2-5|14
CASSLGASLETQYF
TGCGCCAGCAGCTTGGGAGCTAGCTTGGAGACCCAGTACTTC
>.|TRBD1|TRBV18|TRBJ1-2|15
CASSPPSTGGYGYTF
TGTGCCAGCTCACCACCTTCCACAGGGGGCTATGGCTACACCTTC
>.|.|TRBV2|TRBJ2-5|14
CARTPRLSQETQYF
TGTGCCAGGACGCCGCGACTAAGCCAAGAGACCCAGTACTTC
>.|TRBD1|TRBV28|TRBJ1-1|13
CASSFRGRTEAFF
TGTGCCAGCAGCTTCAGGGGGCGGACTGAAGCTTTCTTT
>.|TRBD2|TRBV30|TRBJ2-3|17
CAWSGTGTSGRTDTQYF
TGTGCCTGGAGTGGCACCGGGACTAGCGGGAGAACAGATACGCAGTATTTT
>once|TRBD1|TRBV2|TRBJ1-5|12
CASGTGNQPQHF
TGTGCCAGCGGGACAGGCAATCAGCCCCAGCATTTT
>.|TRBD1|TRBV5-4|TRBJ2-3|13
CASSLDRGDTQYF
TGTGCCAGCAGCTTGGACAGGGGAGATACGCAGTATTTT